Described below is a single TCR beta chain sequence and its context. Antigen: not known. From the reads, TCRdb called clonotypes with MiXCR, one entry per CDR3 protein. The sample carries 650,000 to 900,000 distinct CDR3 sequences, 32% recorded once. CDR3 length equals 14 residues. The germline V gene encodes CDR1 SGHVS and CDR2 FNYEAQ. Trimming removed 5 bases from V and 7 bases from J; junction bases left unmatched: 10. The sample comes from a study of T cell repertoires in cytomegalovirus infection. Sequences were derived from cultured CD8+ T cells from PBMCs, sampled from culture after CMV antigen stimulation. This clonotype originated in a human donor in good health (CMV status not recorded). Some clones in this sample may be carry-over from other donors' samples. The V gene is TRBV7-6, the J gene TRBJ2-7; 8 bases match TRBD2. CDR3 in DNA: TGTGCCAGCAGCCTGCGGGGGGTCGAGAGGGAGCAGTACTTC. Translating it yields CASSLRGVEREQYF.